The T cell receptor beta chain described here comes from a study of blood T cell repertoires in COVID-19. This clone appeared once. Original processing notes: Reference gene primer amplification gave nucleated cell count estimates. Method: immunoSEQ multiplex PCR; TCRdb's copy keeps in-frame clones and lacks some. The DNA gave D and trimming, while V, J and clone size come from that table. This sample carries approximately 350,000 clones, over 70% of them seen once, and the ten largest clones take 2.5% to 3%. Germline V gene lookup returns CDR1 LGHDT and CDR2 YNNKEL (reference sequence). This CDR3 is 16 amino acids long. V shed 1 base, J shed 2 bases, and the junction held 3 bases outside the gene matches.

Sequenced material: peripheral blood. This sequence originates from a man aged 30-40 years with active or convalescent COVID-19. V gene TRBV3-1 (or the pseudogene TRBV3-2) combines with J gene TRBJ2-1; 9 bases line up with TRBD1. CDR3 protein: CASSQGQGVPYNEQFF. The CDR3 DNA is TGTGCCAGCAGCCAAGGACAGGGGGTTCCCTACAATGAGCAGTTCTTC.